A single TCR beta chain is shown here with its context. No antigen is known for it. The record has no base qualities; no much larger clone is one base away. This entry is derived from a study of T cells in Graves' hyperthyroidism and ophthalmopathy (dated by TCRdb to between 2018 and 2020). General notes on the study: Peripheral blood samples were taken at initial diagnosis, before any treatment was given. TCR V-J signatures able to tell the groups apart were searched for in a discovery cohort of some 100 patients, of whom more than 40 had Graves' ophthalmopathy and roughly 59 had stable Graves' hyperthyroidism. Whether ophthalmopathy could be predicted prospectively was tested in an independent validation cohort made up of approximately 19 hyperthyroidism patients plus 17 patients who later progressed to ophthalmopathy. The 100 discovery patients were divided at random into training and test sets in a 7:3 ratio. The study also compared thyroid tissue and blood T-cell repertoires from roughly 6 Graves' hyperthyroidism patients. After sampling, hyperthyroidism patients received methimazole starting at 30 mg daily, and ophthalmopathy patients received high-dose intravenous methylprednisolone. The paper describes TCR Vbeta CDR3 sequencing of around 140 peripheral blood samples, made up of some 40 ophthalmopathy patients, 70 to 75 hyperthyroidism patients and roughly 17 progressor patients. What the study reported, not specific to this receptor: Sample size was not statistically predetermined, and blinding of investigators to group allocation was not performed. In validation, the model predicted progression to ophthalmopathy a median of about 6.5 months before onset, with about 70% sensitivity and roughly 72% specificity. A model built on a 13 V-J signature distinguished ophthalmopathy from stable hyperthyroidism, reaching over 85% sensitivity and about 81% specificity in cross-validation and 80%/75% in testing. Most expanded thyroid clonotypes (frequency above 0.001) were also detected in blood, a finding suggesting that blood repertoires may reflect thyroid immune responses.

Ophthalmopathy patients had moderately to severely active disease, with a Clinical Activity Score of 3 or more, a NOSPECS grade of 4 or more, and a disease duration of less than 3 months. Exclusion was applied to patients with uncontrolled infections, other autoimmune diseases, pregnancy or lactation. Diagnoses were established on the basis of clinical symptoms, serum thyroxine and TRAb, thyroid ultrasound, and orbital computed tomography. PBMCs were isolated from about 9.1 ml of fresh peripheral blood by Ficoll-Paque density gradient centrifugation. Total RNA was extracted with Trizol reagent, and quality was checked on an Agilent 2100 Bioanalyzer. Amplification of TCR beta CDR3 regions was carried out from RNA transcripts. A first-round RT-PCR of the TCR CDR3 used the HTBI primer set with the Qiagen OneStep RT-PCR kit. Libraries were constructed in a second round of multiplex PCR, after which size selection and purification were carried out. Paired-end sequencing of the libraries was performed with 100 bp reads on an Illumina HiSeq2000. For the original study's pipeline: SOAPnuke was used to process the raw data, with reads discarded if the reads contained adapters or uncalled bases, had a mean Phred below 15, or lacked an exact constant-primer or identifier match. COPE v1.2.5 was used to merge the high-quality paired reads, and each unique nucleotide sequence was defined as a clonotype. MiTCR v1.1 was used to align clonotypes to the IMGT TRBV, TRBD and TRBJ reference segments. The analysis was restricted to V-J combinations with a frequency above 0.0001, which together covered approximately 99% of the repertoires. The TCS score was defined as the ratio of F50 (clonal expansion) to E x V (chaos), calculated using BLOSUM62-based TCRdist between CDR3 peptides within each V-J. Welch's t-statistics and random forest reduced around 510 V-J features to about 12, which were used in a naive Bayes classifier (R e1071). The public reads were reanalyzed by TCRdb: fastp trimming at Q25, MiXCR alignment, in-frame beta chains only. CDR3 protein sequences are deduplicated, and each keeps its most common genes and DNA. These V and J calls are TCRdb output, not the study's own analysis. The sample table lists around 360,000 distinct CDR3 sequences, around 15% of them with a count of one. Around 20% of the sample is in the top ten clones.

There are 16 amino acids in the CDR3, from cysteine to phenylalanine inclusive. Only the CDR3 portion is preserved as DNA: 48 bases, with reading frame beginning at the first base. For CDR1 and CDR2, the germline V gene (reference sequence) lists GTSNPN and SVGIG. The V end loses 3 bases and the J end loses 4 bases, and a stretch of 16 bases separates them. The TCR sequence derives from a woman aged 60-70 years with Graves' ophthalmopathy. Sequenced: blood. This sequence uses TRBV30 and TRBJ2-6; TRBD2 could be the D gene, as 6 bases match. The sequence in DNA is TGTGCCTGGAGCGCCGCGGAGGGCTCCGGGGCCAACGTCCTGACTTTC. It translates as CAWSAAEGSGANVLTF.